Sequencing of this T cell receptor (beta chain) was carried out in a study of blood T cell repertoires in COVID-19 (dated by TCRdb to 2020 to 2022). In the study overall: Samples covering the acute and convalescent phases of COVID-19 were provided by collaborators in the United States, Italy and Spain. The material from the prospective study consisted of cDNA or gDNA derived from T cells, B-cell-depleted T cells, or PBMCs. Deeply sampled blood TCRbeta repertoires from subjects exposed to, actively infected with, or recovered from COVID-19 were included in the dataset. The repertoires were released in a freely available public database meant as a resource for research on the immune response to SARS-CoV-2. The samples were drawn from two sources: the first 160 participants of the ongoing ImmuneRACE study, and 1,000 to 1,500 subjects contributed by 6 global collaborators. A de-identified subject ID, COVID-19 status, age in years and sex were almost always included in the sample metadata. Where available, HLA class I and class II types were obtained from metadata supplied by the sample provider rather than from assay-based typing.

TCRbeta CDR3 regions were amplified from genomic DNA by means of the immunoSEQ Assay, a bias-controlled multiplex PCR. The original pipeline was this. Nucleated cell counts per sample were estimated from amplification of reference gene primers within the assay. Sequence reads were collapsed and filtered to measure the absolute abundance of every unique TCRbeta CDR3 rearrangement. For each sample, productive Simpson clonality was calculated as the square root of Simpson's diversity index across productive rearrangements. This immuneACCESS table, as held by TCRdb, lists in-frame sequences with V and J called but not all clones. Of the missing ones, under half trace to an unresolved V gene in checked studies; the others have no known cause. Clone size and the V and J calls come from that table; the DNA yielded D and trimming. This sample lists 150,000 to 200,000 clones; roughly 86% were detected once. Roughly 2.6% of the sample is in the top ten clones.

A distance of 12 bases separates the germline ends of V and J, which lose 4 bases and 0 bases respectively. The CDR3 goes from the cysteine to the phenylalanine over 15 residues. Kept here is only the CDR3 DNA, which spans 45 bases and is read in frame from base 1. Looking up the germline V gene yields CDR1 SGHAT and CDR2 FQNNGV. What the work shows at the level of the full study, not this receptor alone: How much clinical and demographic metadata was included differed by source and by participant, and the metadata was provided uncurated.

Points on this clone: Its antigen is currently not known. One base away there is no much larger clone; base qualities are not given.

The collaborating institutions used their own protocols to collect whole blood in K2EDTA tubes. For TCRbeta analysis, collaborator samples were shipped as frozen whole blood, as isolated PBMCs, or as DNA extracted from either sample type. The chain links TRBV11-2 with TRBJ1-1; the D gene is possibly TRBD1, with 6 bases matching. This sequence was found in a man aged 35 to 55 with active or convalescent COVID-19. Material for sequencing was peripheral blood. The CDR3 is CASSSLTGLNTEAFF. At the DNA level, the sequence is TGTGCCAGCAGCTCCCTGACAGGCCTGAACACTGAAGCTTTCTTT.